This T cell receptor (beta chain) originates from a study of blood T cell repertoires in COVID-19. Overall study: From the United States, Italy and Spain came samples of acute and convalescent COVID-19.

Libraries were prepared by immunoSEQ multiplex PCR; TCRdb keeps only in-frame clonotypes and omits some of them. The profile shows hundreds of thousands of clones, around 85% of them singletons. Grouping used clinical history reported by participants in a survey and questionnaire. Recovery among Cohort 3 donors was established by two negative PCRs, clearance, or symptom resolution. CDR3 length: 18 amino acids. CDR1 is SEHNR and CDR2 is FQNEAQ in the germline V gene (reference sequence). J gave up 5 bases and V 0 bases, and 13 bases lay outside the gene matches. V usage is TRBV7-9 and J usage is TRBJ2-3, with 8 bases that match TRBD1. The specimen was PBMCs or T cells enriched from blood (not recorded which). The TCR originated in a woman aged 40-49 years who had recovered from COVID-19. CDR3 protein: CASSLAISGTGGRDTQYF. The CDR3 region has the DNA TGTGCCAGCAGCTTAGCAATTTCCGGGACAGGTGGACGAGATACGCAGTATTTT.